This TCR beta chain is drawn from a study of blood T cell repertoires in COVID-19. About the study: Italy, Spain and the United States were the sources of the convalescent and acute COVID-19 samples. T cells, B-cell-depleted T cells, or PBMCs supplied cDNA or gDNA.

Germline V gene lookup returns CDR1 SNHLY and CDR2 FYNNEI. The V segment lost 0 bases and the J segment 4 bases; nucleotides outside the gene matches: 5. This CDR3 contains 16 residues. Methods used by the authors: Nucleated cell number was recorded as an estimate derived from reference gene primer amplification. Assay: immunoSEQ multiplex PCR; the TCRdb copy retains only in-frame clones and omits some. Clone size and the V and J calls come from that table; the DNA yielded D and trimming. The sample carries around 250,000 clones, 82% recorded once. This chain joins TRBV2 and TRBJ2-1; 8 bases are shared with TRBD2. The specimen sequenced was peripheral blood. This TCR was sampled from a woman in her late teens or twenties with acute or convalescent COVID-19. CDR3 coding DNA: TGTGCCAGCAGTGAAGCCTCAGCGGGAGAGTACAATGAGCAGTTCTTC. The encoded protein is CASSEASAGEYNEQFF.